Reported below is one T cell receptor (beta chain). Its antigen is still unknown. The junction departs from germline at one end; a sequencing error may be responsible. With a J-beta primer mix and a sample-barcoded 5' primer, a second PCR ran about 7 to 12 cycles. TCRdb redid the calling of the 5' RACE reads with MiXCR, one entry per CDR3 protein. The sample includes 950,000 to 1,200,000 distinct CDR3 sequences, around two fifths seen only once; the top ten take about an eighth. These data are taken from a study of blood T cells in healthy people across ages. Study-wide points: When set beside aged donors, long-lived donors presented more naive CD4+ cells and higher diversity.

Germline V gives CDR1 DFQATT, CDR2 SNEGSKA (reference sequence). This CDR3 is built from 13 residues. The rearrangement uses TRBV20-1 and TRBJ1-1; D is possibly TRBD1 (6 bases). The sample taken for sequencing was blood. The TCR comes from a man younger than 35 in good health. DNA for the CDR3: TGCAGTGCTAGAGAAGGGGGGAACGCTGAAGCTTTCTTT. It is translated as CSAREGGNAEAFF.